What follows is one TCR beta chain and its context. The antigen is not known. These data are taken from a study of T cells expressing NK-cell markers. The study's findings and limits: These same clonotypes (in several donors) also led the CD3+CD56-NKG2C+ fraction.

TCRdb re-called the 5' RACE reads and catalogs CDR3 proteins one per entry, DNA excluded. This sample's table reports some 190,000 distinct CDR3 sequences. This CDR3 is 17 amino acids long. Germline CDR1 SGDLS, CDR2 YYNGEE. The chain recombines TRBV9 with TRBJ2-1; TCRdb's D gene call, TRBD2, goes unchecked for lack of DNA. The TCR comes from a man aged 18-69 years in good health. The sample taken for sequencing was blood T cells: a sorted CD56 or NKG2C T cell subset, CD4+ or CD8+ T cells, or bulk PBMC T cells (not recorded which). The CDR3: CASSVGSSGGADNEQFF.